Shown below are 30 T cell receptor beta chains from a single sample sequenced in a study of blood T cells in healthy people across ages. The use of a sample-barcoded 5' primer and a J-beta primer mix characterized a second PCR of roughly 6 to 11 cycles. A single record per CDR3 protein comes from TCRdb applying MiXCR to the 5' RACE reads. The data contain about 1.6 million distinct CDR3 sequences, roughly 32% of them singletons. Sequencing was done on a sample of blood. The receptors stem from a woman between 25 and 40 years old in good health.

The V call is TRBV28, the J call TRBJ1-1; TRBD1 might be the D (5 bases). Germline CDR1 MDHEN, CDR2 SYDVKM. This CDR3 has 13 residues. V dropped 8 bases and J dropped 4 bases, with 14 bases sitting between them. The CDR3 region has the DNA TGTGCCAGCGGGGGGGTTGTGGCCACTGAAGCTTTCTTT. The encoded protein is CASGGVVATEAFF.

This clonotype was seen at least ten times. CDR3 loop: CASSPGQPNTEAFF. The CDR3 DNA follows: TGCGCCAGCAGCCCGGGACAGCCGAACACTGAAGCTTTCTTT. The chain uses TRBV5-1 and TRBJ1-1; 7 positions match TRBD1. Losses at the gene ends were 4 bases for V and 1 base for J; bases not matched to a gene: 4. This CDR3 has 14 residues. Germline CDR1 SGHRS, CDR2 YFSETQ.

This clonotype was seen repeatedly, ten times or more. This chain uses TRBV29-1 with TRBJ2-6, with D unclear. The CDR3 covers 12 residues. V was trimmed by 3 bases and J by 2 bases, leaving 2 bases between them. Germline V lookup: CDR1 SQVTM, CDR2 ANQGSEA. CDR3 sequence: CSVDAGANVLTF. In DNA, the CDR3 is TGCAGCGTTGATGCTGGGGCCAACGTCCTGACTTTC.

The table lists this clonotype with a few counts. The rearrangement uses TRBV10-3 and TRBJ2-1, with 7 bases aligning to TRBD2. The CDR3 is 17 amino acids. In germline, CDR1 is ENHRY, CDR2 SYGVKD. With 10 bases clipped from V and 7 bases from J, the junction kept 22 bases outside the gene matches. The CDR3 here is CATHPTWRETPSNEQFF. CDR3 sequence (DNA): TGTGCCACTCACCCTACTTGGCGGGAGACTCCCTCGAATGAGCAGTTCTTC.

Of note for this clonotype: One end of the junction is discordant with germline, which a read error may explain. The chain is built from TRBV20-1 and TRBJ2-7; the D is unclear. Germline loops: CDR1 DFQATT, CDR2 SNEGSKA (reference sequence). The CDR3 consists of 15 residues. The CDR3 here is CGALDVEGRRYEQYF. CDR3 coding DNA: TGCGGTGCTTTAGACGTGGAAGGACGACGGTACGAGCAGTACTTC.

The chain employs TRBV5-1 and TRBJ1-6, with TRBD1 as a possible D gene (5 bases). CDR1 is SGHRS and CDR2 is YFSETQ in the germline V gene. Trimming shortened V by 4 bases and J by 8 bases, and 16 bases separated the two germline ends. This CDR3 spans 15 amino acids. The DNA for the CDR3 is TGCGCCAGCAGCCTAAACTCAGGGAACGATTCACCCCTCCACTTT. As protein: CASSLNSGNDSPLHF.

The CDR3 sequence: CASSGPLGGPGETQYF. CDR3 coding DNA: TGTGCCAGCAGTGGCCCTCTCGGGGGGCCAGGGGAGACCCAGTACTTC. The gene calls are TRBV6-1 and TRBJ2-5; possible D gene TRBD2, 7 bases. Looked up from germline, CDR1 is MNHNS and CDR2 is SASEGT. The CDR3 is 16 residues long. V was cut by 4 bases and J by 5 bases, with 20 bases left in between.

The J gene is TRBJ1-1, the V gene TRBV10-3; D uncertain. The CDR3 is 14 residues long. The V and J ends lost 2 bases and 0 bases respectively, with 7 bases between them. Germline V gene data show CDR1 as ENHRY and CDR2 as SYGVKD. The CDR3 spells CAISEPGLNTEAFF. The DNA for the CDR3 is TGTGCCATCAGTGAGCCGGGATTGAACACTGAAGCTTTCTTT.

The chain recombines TRBV7-9 with TRBJ2-5, with 14 bases that match TRBD2. The germline gives CDR1 SEHNR, CDR2 FQNEAQ (reference sequence). The CDR3 is 19 residues long. Unmatched junction bases numbered 10, after V lost 4 bases and J lost 0 bases. For the CDR3, the DNA is TGTGCCAGCAGCTCCTGGGGGACTAGCGGGAGAGGGTACCAAGAGACCCAGTACTTC. Encoded protein: CASSSWGTSGRGYQETQYF.

This clonotype was found a few times. The chain couples TRBV3-1 to TRBJ1-1; D remains ambiguous. Trimming removed 4 bases at V and 7 bases at J, with 13 bases between. Germline-derived CDR1 and CDR2 are LGHDT and YNNKEL (reference sequence). The CDR3 is made up of 13 amino acids. CDR3 in amino acids: CASSRDMGSEAFF. The CDR3 DNA reads TGTGCCAGCAGCCGCGACATGGGGAGTGAAGCTTTCTTT. Complete variable domain (other parts from reference TRBV3-1 and TRBJ1-1): DTAVSQTPKYLVTQMGNDKSIKCEQNLGHDTMYWYKQDSKKFLKIMFSYNNKELIINETVPNRFSPKSPDKAHLNLHINSLELGDSAVYFCASSRDMGSEAFFGQGTRLTVV.

In its sample, this clonotype was seen a few times. The J gene is TRBJ1-2, the V gene TRBV6-5; the match to TRBD1 covers 9 bases. CDR1 and CDR2 from the germline V gene are MNHEY and SVGAGI. After removal of 2 bases from V and 4 bases from J, the junction contained 2 bases not matched to a gene. The CDR3 runs 14 residues. The CDR3 loop is CASSYTGGSYGYTF. The CDR3 coding sequence is TGTGCCAGCAGTTACACAGGGGGCTCCTATGGCTACACCTTC.

This clonotype was detected a few times. The chain combines TRBV14 with TRBJ2-1, with a tentative D call TRBD1 (6 bases). This CDR3 has 15 amino acids. The germline CDR1 and CDR2 sequences are SGHDN and FVKESK. Trimming shortened V by 6 bases and J by 7 bases, and 19 bases separated the two germline ends. CDR3 sequence: CASSHNRGGVNEQFF. CDR3 bases: TGTGCCAGCAGTCACAATCGAGGGGGAGTTAATGAGCAGTTCTTC.

This clonotype occurred a few times. The gene calls are TRBV4-2 and TRBJ2-7; 9 bases match TRBD1. The CDR3 has 16 amino acids. CDR1 and CDR2 (germline): LGHNA, YNFKEQ. V was clipped by 3 bases and J by 3 bases; unmatched bases: 9. In DNA, the CDR3 is TGTGCCAGCAGCCATGCACAGGGACAGGGAAACTACGAGCAGTACTTC. Its translation: CASSHAQGQGNYEQYF.

This clonotype was seen at least ten times. This chain uses TRBV28 with TRBJ2-7; D is unresolved. In germline, CDR1 is MDHEN, CDR2 SYDVKM. V lost 1 base and J lost 4, with 5 bases in between. This CDR3 has 12 residues. The CDR3 DNA sequence: TGTGCCAGCAGTTTATCATTTTACGAGCAGTACTTC. It encodes CASSLSFYEQYF.

This clonotype showed up just a few times. The chain combines TRBV9 with TRBJ2-2, with a weak D call TRBD1 (5 bases). The germline CDR1 and CDR2 sequences are SGDLS and YYNGEE. The CDR3 length is 14 residues. The V and J ends lost 4 bases and 4 bases respectively, with 11 bases between them. This CDR3 is CASSYDRPTGELFF. CDR3 nucleotides: TGTGCCAGCAGCTACGACAGACCCACCGGGGAGCTGTTTTTT.

As concerns this clonotype: One base away lies a much larger clone, so this may be a sequencing read error. The chain carries TRBV7-3 and TRBJ2-3; TRBD1 matches at 7 bases. Germline CDR1 and CDR2: SGHTA and FQGTGA. With V trimmed by 2 bases and J by 4 bases, 15 bases remained unmatched. The CDR3 contains 18 residues. CDR3 in amino acids: CASSLYGFGNRGADTQYF. The DNA for the CDR3 is TGTGCCAGCAGCTTATACGGTTTTGGGAACAGGGGCGCAGATACGCAGTATTTT. Full variable domain (outside the CDR3, taken from reference TRBV7-3 and TRBJ2-3): GAGVSQTPSNKVTEKGKYVELRCDPISGHTALYWYRQSLGQGPEFLIYFQGTGAADDSGLPNDRFFAVRPEGSVSTLKIQRTERGDSAVYLCASSLYGFGNRGADTQYFGPGTRLTVL.

In nucleotides, the CDR3 is TGTGCCAGCAGTTTTGCGTTAGGCTCGAACACTGAAGCTTTCTTT. Translation: CASSFALGSNTEAFF. The chain joins TRBV6-1 to TRBJ1-1; D unclear. This CDR3 has 15 residues. CDR1 and CDR2 (germline): MNHNS, SASEGT. V lost 5 bases, J lost 1 base, and 14 bases lay in between.

A note on this clonotype: One junction end does not reproduce the germline sequence, and a read error may be involved. CDR3 in amino acids: CAWNSDSYGCTF. CDR3 sequence (DNA): TGTGCCTGGAATTCGGATAGCTATGGCTGCACCTTC. The V call is TRBV30, the J call TRBJ1-2, with unresolved D. CDR3 length equals 12 residues. Germline CDR1 and CDR2: GTSNPN and SVGIG (reference sequence).

The chain recombines TRBV30 with TRBJ1-2, with 10 positions matching TRBD1. The CDR3 contains 14 residues. J was trimmed by 8 bases and V by 1 base; bases with no gene match: 7. Germline V gene sequence: CDR1 GTSNPN, CDR2 SVGIG (reference sequence). The CDR3 reads CAWSASGTGDGYTF. The CDR3 DNA follows: TGTGCCTGGAGTGCGTCCGGGACAGGGGACGGCTACACCTTC. The variable domain in full, with the rest retrieved from reference TRBV30 and TRBJ1-2, is SQTIHQWPATLVQPVGSPLSLECTVEGTSNPNLYWYRQAAGRGLQLLFYSVGIGQISSEVPQNLSASRPQDRQFILSSKKLLLSDSGFYLCAWSASGTGDGYTFGSGTRLTVV.

This clonotype was seen a handful of times. V is TRBV3-1 and J is TRBJ2-1, with 9 positions matching TRBD2. Germline lookup yields CDR1 LGHDT and CDR2 YNNKEL (reference sequence). Losses at the gene ends were 0 bases for V and 0 bases for J; bases not matched to a gene: 6. The CDR3 extends over 18 amino acids. CDR3 in amino acids: CASSQDVLAGNSYNEQFF. For the CDR3, the DNA is TGTGCCAGCAGCCAAGATGTCCTAGCGGGGAACTCCTACAATGAGCAGTTCTTC.

This clonotype was observed a few times. The chain carries TRBV20-1 and TRBJ1-2, with D hard to call. Trimming cost V 0 bases and J 7 bases, with 9 bases left between them. The CDR3 runs 12 residues. Germline V lookup: CDR1 DFQATT, CDR2 SNEGSKA (reference sequence). CDR3 loop: CSARDAAGGYTF. The CDR3 nucleotides read TGCAGTGCTAGAGATGCGGCCGGTGGCTACACCTTC.

The V call is TRBV7-9, the J call TRBJ1-1; D is perhaps TRBD1 (6 bases). V was clipped by 5 bases and J by 8 bases, with 15 bases between them. Germline V lookup: CDR1 SEHNR, CDR2 FQNEAQ (reference sequence). The CDR3 is 13 residues long. The CDR3 DNA reads as TGTGCCAGCAGCCCCACAGGGATTTACGAAGCTTTCTTT. Its protein product is CASSPTGIYEAFF.

A few counts support this clonotype. J is TRBJ1-1 and V is TRBV3-1; D is perhaps TRBD1 (6 bases). Germline CDR1 is LGHDT and CDR2 is YNNKEL (reference sequence). V lost 3 bases and J 5 bases, leaving 10 bases between the germline ends. This CDR3 comprises 13 residues. The CDR3 reads CASSQGAQTEAFF. DNA of the CDR3: TGTGCCAGCAGCCAGGGGGCTCAGACTGAAGCTTTCTTT.

This chain uses TRBV20-1 with TRBJ1-1, with D perhaps TRBD1 (6 bases). Germline lookup yields CDR1 DFQATT and CDR2 SNEGSKA (reference sequence). The V end lost 5 bases, the J end lost 1 base, and 8 bases lay between the germline ends. The CDR3 totals 12 residues. This CDR3 is CSAVTGNTEAFF. The CDR3 DNA is TGCAGTGCTGTGACAGGGAACACTGAAGCTTTCTTT.

The gene calls are TRBV5-5 and TRBJ2-3; 9 bases are shared with TRBD2. Germline V CDR1 and CDR2: SGHKS, YYEKEE (reference sequence). J was trimmed by 7 bases and V by 4 bases; bases with no gene match: 10. CDR3 length: 15 amino acids. This CDR3 is CASSPPGTSPHTQYF. In nucleotides, the CDR3 is TGTGCCAGCAGCCCCCCCGGGACTAGCCCCCATACGCAGTATTTT.

A remark on this clonotype: It may be a read error: a sequence one base away is much more abundant. This CDR3 is CASSSRQGRSVSGFDTQYF. The CDR3 bases are TGTGCCAGCAGTTCGCGACAGGGGCGGAGTGTTAGCGGGTTCGATACGCAGTATTTT. This rearrangement joins TRBV27 to TRBJ2-3; a possible D gene is TRBD1 (8 bases). The CDR3 has 19 amino acids. Per the germline V gene, CDR1 is MNHEY and CDR2 is SMNVEV (reference sequence). The V gene lost 4 bases and the J gene lost 6 bases, with 29 bases spanning the gap.

The chain recombines TRBV7-2 with TRBJ2-1; 11 bases align to TRBD2. V lost 4 bases, J lost 6 bases, and 5 bases stayed unmatched. The CDR3 loop spans 15 amino acids. The germline V gene has CDR1 SGHTA and CDR2 FQGNSA. CDR3 nucleotide sequence: TGTGCCAGCAGCTCCTTAGCGGGGGGGGTCAATGAGCAGTTCTTC. This translates into CASSSLAGGVNEQFF.

In this sample, this clonotype turned up a few times. The J gene is TRBJ2-3, the V gene TRBV2; the D gene is possibly TRBD2 (7 bases). The CDR3 runs 14 residues. Germline V CDR1 and CDR2: SNHLY, FYNNEI. Trimming pared 3 bases from V and 6 bases from J, leaving 13 bases between. CDR3 loop: CASSDRGAPDTQYF. CDR3 nucleotides: TGTGCCAGCAGTGACCGGGGGGCGCCGGATACGCAGTATTTT.

This clonotype was seen many times. This chain connects TRBV29-1 to TRBJ1-4, with TRBD1 matching 10 bases. CDR1 SQVTM and CDR2 ANQGSEA come from the germline V gene. The V gene end was trimmed by 7 bases and the J gene end by 7 bases; junction bases not matched to a gene: 6. This CDR3 comprises 13 residues. The chain's CDR3 is CSARTGGSEKLFF. CDR3 sequence (DNA): TGCAGCGCCCGGACAGGGGGAAGTGAAAAACTGTTTTTT. Based on the CDR3 plus reference TRBV29-1 and TRBJ1-4, the full variable domain is SAVISQKPSRDICQRGTSLTIQCQVDSQVTMMFWYRQQPGQSLTLIATANQGSEATYESGFVIDKFPISRPNLTFSTLTVSNMSPEDSSIYLCSARTGGSEKLFFGSGTQLSVL.

The count of this clonotype is one. The rearrangement joins TRBV5-1 to TRBJ2-3; TRBD1 or TRBD2 may be the D gene (5 bases each). Germline-derived CDR1 and CDR2 are SGHRS and YFSETQ. Trimming pared 0 bases from V and 4 bases from J, leaving 9 bases between. This CDR3 is 14 amino acids long. CDR3 in DNA: TGCGCCAGCAGCTTGGCTGAGGGGCCAGATACGCAGTATTTT. Amino acid sequence: CASSLAEGPDTQYF.